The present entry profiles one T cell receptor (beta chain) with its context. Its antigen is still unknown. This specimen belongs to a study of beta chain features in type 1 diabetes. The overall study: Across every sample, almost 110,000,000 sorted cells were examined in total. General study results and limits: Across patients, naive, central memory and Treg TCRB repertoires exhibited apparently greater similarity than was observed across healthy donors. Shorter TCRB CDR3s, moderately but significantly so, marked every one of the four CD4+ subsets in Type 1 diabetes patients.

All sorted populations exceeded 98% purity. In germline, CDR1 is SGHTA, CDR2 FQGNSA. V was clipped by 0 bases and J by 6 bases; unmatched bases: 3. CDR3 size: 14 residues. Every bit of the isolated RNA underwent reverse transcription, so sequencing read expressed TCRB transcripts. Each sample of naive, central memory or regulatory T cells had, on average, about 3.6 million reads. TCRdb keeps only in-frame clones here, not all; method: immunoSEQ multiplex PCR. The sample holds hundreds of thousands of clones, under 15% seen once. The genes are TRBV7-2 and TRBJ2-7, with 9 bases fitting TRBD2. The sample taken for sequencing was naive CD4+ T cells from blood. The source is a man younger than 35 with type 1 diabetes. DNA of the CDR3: TGTGCCAGCAGCTTAGCGGGGACTAGCAGCGAGCAGTACTTC. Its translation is CASSLAGTSSEQYF.